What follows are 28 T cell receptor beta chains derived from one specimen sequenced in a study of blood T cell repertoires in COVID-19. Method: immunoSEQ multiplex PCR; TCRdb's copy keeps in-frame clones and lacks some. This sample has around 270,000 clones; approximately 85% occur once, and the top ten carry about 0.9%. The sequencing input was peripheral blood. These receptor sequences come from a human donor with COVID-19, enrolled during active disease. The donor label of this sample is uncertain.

The CDR3 sequence: CASSLPGLAGGEQYF. The CDR3 DNA sequence: TGTGCCAGCAGTTTGCCGGGACTAGCGGGTGGAGAGCAGTACTTC. The chain is built from TRBV28 and TRBJ2-7, with 12 bases lining up with TRBD2. There are 15 residues in the CDR3. V lost 3 bases and J lost 7; bases outside the gene matches: 7. Germline V gene data show CDR1 as MDHEN and CDR2 as SYDVKM.

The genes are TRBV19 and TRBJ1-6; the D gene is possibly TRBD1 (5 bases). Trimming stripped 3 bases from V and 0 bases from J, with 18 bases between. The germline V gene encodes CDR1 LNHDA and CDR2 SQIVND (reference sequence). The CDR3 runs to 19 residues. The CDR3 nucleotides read TGTGCCAGTAGTATTGTCTATGGGAGGGGTCTCTCCTATAATTCACCCCTCCACTTT. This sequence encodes CASSIVYGRGLSYNSPLHF.

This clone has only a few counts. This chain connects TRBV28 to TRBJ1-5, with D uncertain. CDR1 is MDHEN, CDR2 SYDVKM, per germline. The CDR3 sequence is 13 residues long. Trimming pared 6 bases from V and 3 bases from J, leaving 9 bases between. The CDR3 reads CASRNGYNQPQHF. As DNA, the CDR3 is TGTGCCAGCAGAAACGGTTACAATCAGCCCCAGCATTTT.

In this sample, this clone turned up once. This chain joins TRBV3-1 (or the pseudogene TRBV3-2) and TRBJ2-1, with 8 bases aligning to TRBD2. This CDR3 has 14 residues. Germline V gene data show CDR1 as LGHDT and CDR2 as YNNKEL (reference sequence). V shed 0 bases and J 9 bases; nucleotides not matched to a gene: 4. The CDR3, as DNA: TGTGCCAGCAGCCAAGACAGGGCGGGGGGTGAGCAGTTCTTC. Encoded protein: CASSQDRAGGEQFF.

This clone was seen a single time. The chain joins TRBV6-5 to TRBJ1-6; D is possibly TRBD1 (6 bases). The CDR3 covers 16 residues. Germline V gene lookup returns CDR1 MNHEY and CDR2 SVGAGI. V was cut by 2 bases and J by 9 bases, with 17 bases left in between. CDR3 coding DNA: TGTGCCAGCAGTTACACTCGACAGGACCTGGGTTCACCCCTCCACTTT. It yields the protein CASSYTRQDLGSPLHF.

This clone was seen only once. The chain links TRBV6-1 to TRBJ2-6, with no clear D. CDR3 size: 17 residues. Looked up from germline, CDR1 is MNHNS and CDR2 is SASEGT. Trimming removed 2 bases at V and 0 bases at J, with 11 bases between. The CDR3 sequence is CASSENSPSSGANVLTF. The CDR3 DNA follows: TGTGCCAGCAGTGAAAACAGCCCCTCCTCTGGGGCCAACGTCCTGACTTTC.

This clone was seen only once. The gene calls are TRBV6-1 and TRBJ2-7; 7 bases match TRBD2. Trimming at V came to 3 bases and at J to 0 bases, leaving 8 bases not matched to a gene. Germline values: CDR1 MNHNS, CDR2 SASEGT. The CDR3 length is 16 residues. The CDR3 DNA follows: TGTGCCAGCAGTGATGGGTTAGCTAGCGGCTCCTACGAGCAGTACTTC. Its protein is CASSDGLASGSYEQYF.

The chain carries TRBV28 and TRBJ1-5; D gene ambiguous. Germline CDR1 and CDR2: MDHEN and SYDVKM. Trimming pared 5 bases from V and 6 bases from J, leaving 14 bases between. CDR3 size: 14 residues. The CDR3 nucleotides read TGTGCCAGCAGTCCTACAGCCCGGCGTCAGCCCCAGCATTTT. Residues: CASSPTARRQPQHF.

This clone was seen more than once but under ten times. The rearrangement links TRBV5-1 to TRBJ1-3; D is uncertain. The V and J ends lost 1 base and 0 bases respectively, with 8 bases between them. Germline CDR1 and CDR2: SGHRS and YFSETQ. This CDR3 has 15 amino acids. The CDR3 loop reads CASSLWGDSGNTIYF. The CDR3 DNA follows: TGCGCCAGCAGCTTGTGGGGAGACTCTGGAAACACCATATATTTT.

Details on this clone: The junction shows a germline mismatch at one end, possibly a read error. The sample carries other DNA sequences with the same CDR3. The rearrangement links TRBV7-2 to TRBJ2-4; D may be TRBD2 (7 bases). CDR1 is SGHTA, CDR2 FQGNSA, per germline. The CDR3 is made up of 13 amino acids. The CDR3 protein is CASSIGGGNIQYF. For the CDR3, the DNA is TGTGCCAGCAGCATAGGGGGAGGGAACATTCAGTACTTT.

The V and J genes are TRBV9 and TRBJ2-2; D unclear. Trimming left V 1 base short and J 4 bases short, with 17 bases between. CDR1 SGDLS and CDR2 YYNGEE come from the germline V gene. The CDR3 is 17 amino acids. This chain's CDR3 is CASSVSESPLRTGELFF. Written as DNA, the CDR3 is TGTGCCAGCAGCGTAAGCGAGTCTCCTCTCCGCACCGGGGAGCTGTTTTTT.

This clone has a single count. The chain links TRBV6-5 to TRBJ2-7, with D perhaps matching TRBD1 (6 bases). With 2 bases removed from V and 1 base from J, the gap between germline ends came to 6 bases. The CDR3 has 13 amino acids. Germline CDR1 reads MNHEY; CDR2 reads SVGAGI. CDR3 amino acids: CASSYDRSYEQYF. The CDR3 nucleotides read TGTGCCAGCAGTTACGACAGGTCCTACGAGCAGTACTTC.

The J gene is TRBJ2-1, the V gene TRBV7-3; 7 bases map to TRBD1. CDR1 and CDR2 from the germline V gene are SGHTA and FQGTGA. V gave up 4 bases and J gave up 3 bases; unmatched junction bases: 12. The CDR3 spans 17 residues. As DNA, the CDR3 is TGTGCCAGCAGCTCGCCACAGGGGAACTTAAACTACAATGAGCAGTTCTTC. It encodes CASSSPQGNLNYNEQFF.

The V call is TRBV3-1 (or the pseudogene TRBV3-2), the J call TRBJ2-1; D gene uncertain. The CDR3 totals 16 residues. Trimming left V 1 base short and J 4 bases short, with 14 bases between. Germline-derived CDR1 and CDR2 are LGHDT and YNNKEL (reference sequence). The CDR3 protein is CASSQGPGAQYNEQFF. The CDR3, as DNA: TGTGCCAGCAGCCAAGGTCCCGGAGCTCAGTACAATGAGCAGTTCTTC.

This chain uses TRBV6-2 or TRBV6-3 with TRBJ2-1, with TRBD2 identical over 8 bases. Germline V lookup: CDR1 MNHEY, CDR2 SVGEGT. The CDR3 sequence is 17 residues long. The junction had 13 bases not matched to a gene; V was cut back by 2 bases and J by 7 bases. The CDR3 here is CASSYGGVSGKTNEQFF. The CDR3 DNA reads TGTGCCAGCAGTTACGGGGGGGTTAGCGGGAAAACTAATGAGCAGTTCTTC.

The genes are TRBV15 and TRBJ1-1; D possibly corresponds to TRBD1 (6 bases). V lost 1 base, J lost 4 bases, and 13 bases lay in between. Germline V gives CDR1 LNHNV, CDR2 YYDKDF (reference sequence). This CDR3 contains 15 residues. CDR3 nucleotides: TGTGCCACCAGCAGAGGCCCAGGGGAAAGCACTGAAGCTTTCTTT. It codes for CATSRGPGESTEAFF. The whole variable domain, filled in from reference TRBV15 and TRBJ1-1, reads DAMVIQNPRYQVTQFGKPVTLSCSQTLNHNVMYWYQQKSSQAPKLLFHYYDKDFNNEADTPDNFQSRRPNTSFCFLDIRSPGLGDTAMYLCATSRGPGESTEAFFGQGTRLTVV.

The CDR3 protein is CASSTPATNEKLFF. The CDR3, as DNA: TGTGCCAGCAGCACACCTGCAACTAATGAAAAACTGTTTTTT. This chain links TRBV6-2 or TRBV6-3 with TRBJ1-4, with D unclear. Between the trimmed V and J ends, which lost 6 bases and 0 bases, there was a span of 8 bases. The CDR3 has 14 amino acids. The germline V gene has CDR1 MNHEY and CDR2 SVGEGT.

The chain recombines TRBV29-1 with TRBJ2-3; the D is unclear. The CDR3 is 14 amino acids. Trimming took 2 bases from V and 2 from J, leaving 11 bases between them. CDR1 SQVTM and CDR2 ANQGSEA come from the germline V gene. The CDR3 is CSVEKGDPTDTQYF. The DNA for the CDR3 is TGCAGCGTTGAAAAAGGAGATCCCACAGATACGCAGTATTTT.

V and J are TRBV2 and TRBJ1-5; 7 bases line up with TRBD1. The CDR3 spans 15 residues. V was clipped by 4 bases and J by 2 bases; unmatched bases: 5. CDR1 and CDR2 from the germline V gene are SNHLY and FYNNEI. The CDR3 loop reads CASSASGQGNQPQHF. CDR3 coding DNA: TGTGCCAGCAGTGCCTCAGGACAGGGCAATCAGCCCCAGCATTTT.

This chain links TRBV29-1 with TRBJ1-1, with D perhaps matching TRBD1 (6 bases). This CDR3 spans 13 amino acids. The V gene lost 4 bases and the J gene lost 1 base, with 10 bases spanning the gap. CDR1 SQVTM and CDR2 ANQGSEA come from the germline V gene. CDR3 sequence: CSVGRGGNTEAFF. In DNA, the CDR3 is TGCAGCGTTGGGAGGGGGGGGAACACTGAAGCTTTCTTT.

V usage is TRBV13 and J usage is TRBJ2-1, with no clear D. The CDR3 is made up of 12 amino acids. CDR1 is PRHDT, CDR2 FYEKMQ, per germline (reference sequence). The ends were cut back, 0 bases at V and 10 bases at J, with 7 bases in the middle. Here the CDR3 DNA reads TGTGCCAGCAGCTTAGGGTCCTCGGAGCAGTTCTTC. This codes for CASSLGSSEQFF.

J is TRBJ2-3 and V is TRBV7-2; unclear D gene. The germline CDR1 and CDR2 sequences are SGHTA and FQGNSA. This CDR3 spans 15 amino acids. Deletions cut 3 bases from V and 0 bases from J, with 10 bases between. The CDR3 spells CASSFYSPSTDTQYF. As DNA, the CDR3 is TGTGCCAGCAGCTTTTACAGCCCTAGCACAGATACGCAGTATTTT.

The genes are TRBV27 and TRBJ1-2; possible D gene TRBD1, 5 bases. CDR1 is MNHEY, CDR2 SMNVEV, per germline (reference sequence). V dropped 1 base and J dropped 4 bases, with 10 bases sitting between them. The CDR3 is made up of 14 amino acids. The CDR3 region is CASSLFPGVYGYTF. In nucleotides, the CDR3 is TGTGCCAGCAGTTTATTTCCGGGGGTCTATGGCTACACCTTC.

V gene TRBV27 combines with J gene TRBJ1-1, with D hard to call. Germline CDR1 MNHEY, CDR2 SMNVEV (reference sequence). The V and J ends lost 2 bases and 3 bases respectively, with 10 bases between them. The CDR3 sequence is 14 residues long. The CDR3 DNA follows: TGTGCCAGCAGTTTAATAGCACCCTACACTGAAGCTTTCTTT. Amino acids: CASSLIAPYTEAFF.

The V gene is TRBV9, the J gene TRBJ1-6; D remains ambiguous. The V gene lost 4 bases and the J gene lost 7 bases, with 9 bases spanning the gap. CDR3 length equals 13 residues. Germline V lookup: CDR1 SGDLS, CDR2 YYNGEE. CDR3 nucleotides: TGTGCCAGCAGCATACAGTTAAATTCACCCCTCCACTTT. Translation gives CASSIQLNSPLHF.

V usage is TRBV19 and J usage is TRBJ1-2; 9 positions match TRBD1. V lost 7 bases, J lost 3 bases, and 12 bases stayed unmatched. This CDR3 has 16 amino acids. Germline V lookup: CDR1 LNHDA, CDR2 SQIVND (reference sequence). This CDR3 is CASKIPGQGIDYGYTF. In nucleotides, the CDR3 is TGTGCCAGTAAAATCCCGGGACAGGGCATCGACTATGGCTACACCTTC.

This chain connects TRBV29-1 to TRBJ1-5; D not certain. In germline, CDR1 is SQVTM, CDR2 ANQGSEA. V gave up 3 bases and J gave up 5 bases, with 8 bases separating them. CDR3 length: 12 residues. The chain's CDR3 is CSVEQQDQPQHF. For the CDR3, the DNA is TGCAGCGTTGAGCAGCAGGATCAGCCCCAGCATTTT.

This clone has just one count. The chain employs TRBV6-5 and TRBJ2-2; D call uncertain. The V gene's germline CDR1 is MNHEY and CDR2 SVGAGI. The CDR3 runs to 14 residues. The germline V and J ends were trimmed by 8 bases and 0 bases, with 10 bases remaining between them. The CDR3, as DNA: TGTGCCAGCTTGGGCAGGACGAACACCGGGGAGCTGTTTTTT. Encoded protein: CASLGRTNTGELFF.